This T cell receptor (beta chain) was sequenced in a study of T cell responses to AZD1222 COVID-19 vaccine. TCRdb's table, derived via immunoSEQ multiplex PCR, lists solely in-frame clones and lacks some. The sample holds about 99,000 clones, roughly 85% seen once. Whole-study results and caveats: Clonal diversity may have been underestimated in mostly white British donors.

V was clipped by 0 bases and J by 6 bases; unmatched bases: 6. Germline values: CDR1 MNHEY, CDR2 SVGAGI. The CDR3 sequence is 15 residues long. Concerning this clone itself: The antigen remains undetermined.

V usage is TRBV6-5 and J usage is TRBJ2-5; TRBD2 matches at 8 bases. This TCR came from an adult in good health. Sequenced material: peripheral blood, taken on day 0 of AZD1222 vaccination. CDR3 nucleotides: TGTGCCAGCAGTTACTCTAGCGGGGAGGGTCAGACCCAGTACTTC. This translates into CASSYSSGEGQTQYF.